This TCR beta chain was recovered during a study of OX40 agonist ivuxolimab in advanced cancers. Study-wide points: Partial responders at 0.1-3.0 mg/kg had among the lowest clonal expansion. The study found that CD8+ T cells averaged more expanded clones than CD4+.

Germline V lookup: CDR1 LGHNA, CDR2 YSLEER. This CDR3 spans 17 amino acids. V shed 0 bases, J shed 1 base, and the junction held 6 bases outside the gene matches. On this clone: Its target is unknown.

Repertoires were generated with immunoSEQ multiplex PCR, while TCRdb's copy carries only in-frame clones and drops some. The sample yields nearly 65,000 clones, around 90% seen once. Sequencing was performed on CD4+ or CD8+ T cells sorted from blood, taken in a trial of the OX40 agonist ivuxolimab. The chain couples TRBV4-3 to TRBJ2-3, with TRBD2 matching 8 bases. This TCR came from an adult with an advanced solid tumor such as melanoma, head and neck, liver or kidney cancer. This CDR3 reads CASSQDGIAGRTDTQYF. The CDR3, as DNA: TGCGCCAGCAGCCAAGATGGGATAGCGGGACGCACAGATACGCAGTATTTT.